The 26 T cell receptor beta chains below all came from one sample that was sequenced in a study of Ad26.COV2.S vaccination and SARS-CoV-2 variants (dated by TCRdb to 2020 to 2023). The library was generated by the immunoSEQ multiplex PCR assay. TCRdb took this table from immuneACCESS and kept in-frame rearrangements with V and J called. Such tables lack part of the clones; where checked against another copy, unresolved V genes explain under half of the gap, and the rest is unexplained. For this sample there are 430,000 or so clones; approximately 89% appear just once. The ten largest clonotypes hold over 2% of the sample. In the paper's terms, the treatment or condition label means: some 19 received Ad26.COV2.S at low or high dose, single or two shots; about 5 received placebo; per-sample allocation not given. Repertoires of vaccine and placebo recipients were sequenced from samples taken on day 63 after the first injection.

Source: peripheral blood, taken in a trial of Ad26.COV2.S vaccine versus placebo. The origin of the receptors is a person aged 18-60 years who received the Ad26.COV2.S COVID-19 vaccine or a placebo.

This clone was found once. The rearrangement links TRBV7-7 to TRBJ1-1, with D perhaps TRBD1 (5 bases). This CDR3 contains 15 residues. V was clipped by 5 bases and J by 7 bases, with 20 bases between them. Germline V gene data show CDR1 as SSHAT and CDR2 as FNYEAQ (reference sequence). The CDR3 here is CASSPIETSGLEAFF. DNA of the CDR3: TGTGCCAGCAGCCCAATTGAGACGTCAGGGCTTGAAGCTTTCTTT.

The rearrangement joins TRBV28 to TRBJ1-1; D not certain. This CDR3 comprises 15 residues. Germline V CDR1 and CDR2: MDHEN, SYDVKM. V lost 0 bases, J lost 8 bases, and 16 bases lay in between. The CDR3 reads CASSLWERPYHEAFF. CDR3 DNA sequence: TGTGCCAGCAGTTTATGGGAACGACCCTACCACGAAGCTTTCTTT. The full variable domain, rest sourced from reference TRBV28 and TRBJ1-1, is DVKVTQSSRYLVKRTGEKVFLECVQDMDHENMFWYRQDPGLGLRLIYFSYDVKMKEKGDIPEGYSVSREKKERFSLILESASTNQTSMYLCASSLWERPYHEAFFGQGTRLTVV.

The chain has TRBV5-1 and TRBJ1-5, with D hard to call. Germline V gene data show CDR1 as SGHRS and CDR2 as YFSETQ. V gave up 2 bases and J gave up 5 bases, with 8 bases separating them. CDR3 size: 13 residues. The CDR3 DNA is TGCGCCAGCAGCTTAGGGCCAGATCAGCCCCAGCATTTT. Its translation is CASSLGPDQPQHF.

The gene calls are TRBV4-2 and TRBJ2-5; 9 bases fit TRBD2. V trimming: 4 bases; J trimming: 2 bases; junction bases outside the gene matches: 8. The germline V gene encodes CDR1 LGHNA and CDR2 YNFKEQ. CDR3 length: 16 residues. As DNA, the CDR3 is TGTGCCAGCAGCCGCACGCGGCGGGGGGGGCAAGAGACCCAGTACTTC. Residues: CASSRTRRGGQETQYF.

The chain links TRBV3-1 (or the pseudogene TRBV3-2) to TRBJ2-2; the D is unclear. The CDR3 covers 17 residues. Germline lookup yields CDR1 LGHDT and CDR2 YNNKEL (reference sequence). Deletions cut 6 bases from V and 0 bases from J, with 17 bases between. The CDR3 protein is CASSPPRVTSNTGELFF. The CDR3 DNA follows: TGTGCCAGCAGTCCCCCCCGGGTAACCTCGAACACCGGGGAGCTGTTTTTT.

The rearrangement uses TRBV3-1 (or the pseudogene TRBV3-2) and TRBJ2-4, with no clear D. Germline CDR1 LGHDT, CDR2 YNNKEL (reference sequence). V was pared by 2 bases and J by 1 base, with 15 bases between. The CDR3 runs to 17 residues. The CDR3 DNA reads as TGTGCCAGCAGCCAATATCCCACTTTCTTGGCCAAAAACATTCAGTACTTC. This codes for CASSQYPTFLAKNIQYF.

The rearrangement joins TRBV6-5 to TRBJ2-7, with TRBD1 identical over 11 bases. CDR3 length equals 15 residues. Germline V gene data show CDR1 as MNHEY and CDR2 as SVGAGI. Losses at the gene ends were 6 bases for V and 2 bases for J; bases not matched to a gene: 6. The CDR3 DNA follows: TGTGCCAGCAGCCCGGGACAGGGGGACCCCTACGAGCAGTACGTC. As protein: CASSPGQGDPYEQYV.

CDR3 in DNA: TGTGCCAGTAGTCCTAGGGCTCGCTTCCGGGAGACCCAGTACTTC. This gives the protein CASSPRARFRETQYF. V is TRBV19 and J is TRBJ2-5, with D uncertain. Germline V CDR1 and CDR2: LNHDA, SQIVND (reference sequence). The V and J ends lost 5 bases and 5 bases respectively, with 18 bases between them. CDR3 length: 15 residues.

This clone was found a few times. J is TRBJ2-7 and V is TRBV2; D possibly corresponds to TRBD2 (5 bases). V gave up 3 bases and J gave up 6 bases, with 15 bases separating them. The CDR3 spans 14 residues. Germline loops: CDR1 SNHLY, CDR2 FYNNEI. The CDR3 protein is CASSEGFRESEQYF. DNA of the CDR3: TGTGCCAGCAGTGAGGGTTTTCGGGAATCCGAGCAGTACTTC.

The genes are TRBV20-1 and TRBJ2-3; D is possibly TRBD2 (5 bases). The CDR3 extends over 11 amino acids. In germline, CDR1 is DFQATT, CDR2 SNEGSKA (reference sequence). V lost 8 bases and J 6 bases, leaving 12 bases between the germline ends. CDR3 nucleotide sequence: TGCAGTACCGAGGGCCGGGATACGCAGTATTTT. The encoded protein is CSTEGRDTQYF.

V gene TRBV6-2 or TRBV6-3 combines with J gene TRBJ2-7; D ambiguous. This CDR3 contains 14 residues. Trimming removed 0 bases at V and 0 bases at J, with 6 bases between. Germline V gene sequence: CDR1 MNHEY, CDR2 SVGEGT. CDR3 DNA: TGTGCCAGCAGTTACTCAGGGAACTCCTACGAGCAGTACGTC. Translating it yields CASSYSGNSYEQYV.

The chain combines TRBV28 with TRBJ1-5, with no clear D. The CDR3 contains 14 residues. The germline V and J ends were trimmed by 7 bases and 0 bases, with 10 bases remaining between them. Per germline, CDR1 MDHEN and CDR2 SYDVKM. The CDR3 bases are TGTGCCAGCATTACCGCGTATAGCAATCAGCCCCAGCATTTT. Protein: CASITAYSNQPQHF.

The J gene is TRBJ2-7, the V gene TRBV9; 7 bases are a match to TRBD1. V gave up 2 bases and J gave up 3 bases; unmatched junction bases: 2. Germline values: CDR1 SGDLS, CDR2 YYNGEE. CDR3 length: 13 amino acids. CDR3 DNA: TGTGCCAGCAGCGTTGGGGACAGCTACGAGCAGTACTTC. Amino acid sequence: CASSVGDSYEQYF.

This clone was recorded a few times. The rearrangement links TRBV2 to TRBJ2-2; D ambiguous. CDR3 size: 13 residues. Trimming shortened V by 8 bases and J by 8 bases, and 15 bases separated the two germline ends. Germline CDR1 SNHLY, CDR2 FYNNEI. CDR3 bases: TGTGCCAGCTTACCCGAGGATGAAGGGGAGCTGTTTTTT. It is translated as CASLPEDEGELFF.

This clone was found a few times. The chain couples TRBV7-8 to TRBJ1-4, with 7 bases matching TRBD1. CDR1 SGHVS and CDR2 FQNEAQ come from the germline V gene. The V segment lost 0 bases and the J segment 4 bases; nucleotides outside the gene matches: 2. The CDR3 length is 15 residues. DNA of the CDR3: TGTGCCAGCAGCTTAGCAGGGGGCTTTAATGAAAAACTGTTTTTT. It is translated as CASSLAGGFNEKLFF.

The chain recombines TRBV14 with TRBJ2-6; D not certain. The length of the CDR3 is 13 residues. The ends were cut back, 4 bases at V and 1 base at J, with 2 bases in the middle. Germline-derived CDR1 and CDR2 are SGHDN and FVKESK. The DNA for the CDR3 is TGTGCCAGCAGCCTTTCTGGGGCCAACGTCCTGACTTTC. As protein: CASSLSGANVLTF.

The CDR3 reads CASSWAQVRGEQYV. Written as DNA, the CDR3 is TGTGCCAGCAGCTGGGCGCAGGTACGAGGGGAGCAGTACGTC. The chain combines TRBV6-5 with TRBJ2-7, with a weak D call TRBD2 (5 bases). Trimming left V 6 bases short and J 7 bases short, with 19 bases between. Germline-derived CDR1 and CDR2 are MNHEY and SVGAGI. CDR3 length: 14 amino acids.

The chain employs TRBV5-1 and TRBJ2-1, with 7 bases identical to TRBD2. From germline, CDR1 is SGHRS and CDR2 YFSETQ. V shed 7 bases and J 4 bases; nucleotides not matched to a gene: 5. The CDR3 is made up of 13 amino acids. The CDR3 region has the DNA TGCGCCAGCGGAGCGGGGTCTTACAATGAGCAGTTCTTC. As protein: CASGAGSYNEQFF. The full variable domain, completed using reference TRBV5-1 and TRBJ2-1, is KAGVTQTPRYLIKTRGQQVTLSCSPISGHRSVSWYQQTPGQGLQFLFEYFSETQRNKGNFPGRFSGRQFSNSRSEMNVSTLELGDSALYLCASGAGSYNEQFFGPGTRLTVL.

CDR3 residues: CASSYGTHSGANVLTF. The CDR3, as DNA: TGTGCCAGCAGTTACGGGACACACTCTGGGGCCAACGTCCTGACTTTC. The chain uses TRBV6-2 or TRBV6-3 and TRBJ2-6; TRBD1 is a possible D gene (6 bases). The V end was cut by 2 bases, the J end by 0 bases, with 8 bases between. The CDR3 runs to 16 residues. Germline lookup yields CDR1 MNHEY and CDR2 SVGEGT.

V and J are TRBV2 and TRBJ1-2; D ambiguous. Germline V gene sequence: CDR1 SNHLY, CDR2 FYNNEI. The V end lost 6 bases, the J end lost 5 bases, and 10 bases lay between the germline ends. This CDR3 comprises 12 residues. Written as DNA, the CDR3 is TGTGCCAGCAGACTCTCGATATATGGCTACACCTTC. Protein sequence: CASRLSIYGYTF.

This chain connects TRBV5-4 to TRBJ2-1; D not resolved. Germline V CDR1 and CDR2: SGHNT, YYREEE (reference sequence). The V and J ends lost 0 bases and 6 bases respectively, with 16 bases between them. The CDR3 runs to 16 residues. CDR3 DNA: TGTGCCAGCAGCTTGGAGTTTGTCAGGTCAATCAATGAGCAGTTCTTC. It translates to CASSLEFVRSINEQFF.

CDR3 in amino acids: CASSLANGYTF. CDR3 bases: TGTGCCAGCAGCTTGGCTAATGGCTACACCTTC. This chain links TRBV5-6 with TRBJ1-2; D not certain. Germline-derived CDR1 and CDR2 are SGHDT and YYEEEE. The CDR3 sequence is 11 residues long. Trimming left V 0 bases short and J 6 bases short, with 3 bases between.

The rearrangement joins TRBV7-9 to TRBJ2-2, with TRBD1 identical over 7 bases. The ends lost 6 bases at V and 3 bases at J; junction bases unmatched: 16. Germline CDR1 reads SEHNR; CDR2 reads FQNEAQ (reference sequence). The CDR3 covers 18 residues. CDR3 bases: TGTGCCAGCAGAAATCTCCGGGACAGTCGCGTTCACACCGGGGAGCTGTTTTTT. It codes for CASRNLRDSRVHTGELFF.

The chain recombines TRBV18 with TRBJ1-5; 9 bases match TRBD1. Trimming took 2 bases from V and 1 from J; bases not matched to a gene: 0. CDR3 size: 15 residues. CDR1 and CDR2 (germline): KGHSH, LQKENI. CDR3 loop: CASSPGQGSNQPQHF. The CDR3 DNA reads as TGTGCCAGCTCACCAGGACAGGGGAGCAATCAGCCCCAGCATTTT.

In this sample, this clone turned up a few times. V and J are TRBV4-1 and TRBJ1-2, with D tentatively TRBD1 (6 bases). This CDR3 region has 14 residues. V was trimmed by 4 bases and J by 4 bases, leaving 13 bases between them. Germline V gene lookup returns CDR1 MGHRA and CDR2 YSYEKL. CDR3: CASSPFWGLYGYTF. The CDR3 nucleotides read TGCGCCAGCAGCCCCTTCTGGGGGCTCTATGGCTACACCTTC.

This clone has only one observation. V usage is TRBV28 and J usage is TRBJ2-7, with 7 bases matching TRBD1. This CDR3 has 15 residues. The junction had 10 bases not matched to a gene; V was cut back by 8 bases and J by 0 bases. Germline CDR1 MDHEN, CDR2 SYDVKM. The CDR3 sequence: CASGSGTAISYEQYF. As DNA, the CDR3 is TGTGCCAGCGGATCCGGGACAGCCATCTCCTACGAGCAGTACTTC.